Below, 6 T cell receptor beta chains from the same sample are listed, as sequenced in a study of blood T cells in healthy people across ages. A sample-barcoded 5' primer and a J-beta primer mix were used in a second PCR of roughly 6 to 12 cycles. TCRdb itself ran the 5' RACE reads through MiXCR, one entry per CDR3 protein. The sample contains 600,000 to 650,000 distinct CDR3 sequences, about 54% of which appear only once. The sequenced sample was blood. The receptors shown here come from a man in his sixties in good health.

This clonotype occurred a few times. This chain connects TRBV5-1 to TRBJ2-1, with a possible D match to TRBD1 (6 bases). Trimming left V 0 bases short and J 7 bases short, with 14 bases between. This CDR3 has 15 residues. Germline values: CDR1 SGHRS, CDR2 YFSETQ. CDR3 coding DNA: TGCGCCAGCAGCTTGGATACAGGGTTGGGGAATGAGCAGTTCTTC. Residues: CASSLDTGLGNEQFF.

The chain links TRBV6-6 to TRBJ1-5; the match to TRBD1 covers 9 bases. The CDR3 extends over 15 amino acids. Germline values: CDR1 MNHNY, CDR2 SVGAGI (reference sequence). With 6 bases clipped from V and 6 bases from J, the junction kept 9 bases outside the gene matches. This CDR3 is CASRMDRGGTQPQHF. CDR3 nucleotides: TGTGCCAGCAGGATGGACAGGGGAGGCACTCAGCCCCAGCATTTT.

The CDR3 loop reads CASSRRTSAGTNEQFF. CDR3 DNA sequence: TGTGCCAGCAGCAGAAGGACTAGCGCTGGAACCAATGAGCAGTTCTTC. The chain employs TRBV7-2 and TRBJ2-1; 9 nucleotides align to TRBD2. V lost 5 bases to trimming and J lost 6 bases; unmatched junction nucleotides: 11. Germline V gene data show CDR1 as SGHTA and CDR2 as FQGNSA. This CDR3 is built from 16 residues.

This sequence joins TRBV12-3 or TRBV12-4 and TRBJ2-5, with D tentatively TRBD1 (5 bases). Trimming took off 9 bases at V and 5 bases at J, with 13 bases between the two ends. The CDR3 contains 12 residues. The CDR3 here is CASPGAGETQYF. The CDR3 nucleotides read TGTGCCAGTCCTGGGGCAGGGGAGACCCAGTACTTC.

This chain links TRBV12-3 or TRBV12-4 with TRBJ1-1; 9 bases match TRBD1. J lost 5 bases, V lost 6 bases, and 7 bases had no gene match. The CDR3 has 14 residues. CDR3: CASRRDRVGTEAFF. In DNA form, the CDR3 reads TGTGCCAGCAGACGGGACAGGGTAGGGACTGAAGCTTTCTTT.

This clonotype occurred once. This chain uses TRBV12-3 or TRBV12-4 with TRBJ2-5, with 9 nucleotides matching TRBD1. V was clipped by 6 bases and J by 11 bases; unmatched bases: 10. This CDR3 region has 13 residues. CDR3 region: CASRRDRAGEQYF. The CDR3 nucleotides read TGTGCCAGCAGAAGGGACAGGGCGGGGGAGCAGTACTTC.